A single sample is the source of the 11 T cell receptor beta chains below, sequenced in a study of vaccination and CD4 T cells after COVID-19 (dated by TCRdb to 2021 to 2024). Antigens of these TCRs are unknown. The meaning of the sample's treatment or condition label: roughly ten-day PBMC culture with coronavirus spike peptide pools or control peptides (ViraFEST assay). CD4+ T cells from unexposed donors were collected before the COVID-19 pandemic (2011-2018). The method behind the library was PCR. Data came from an Illumina iSeq 100. DNA from cultured CD4+ T cells was subjected to TCR sequencing with the Oncomine TCR Beta short-read assay at the Johns Hopkins FTIC core. The QIAamp micro DNA kit was used to extract genomic DNA from the cultured CD4+ T cells. Clones were called with MiXCR by TCRdb after fastp trimmed the public reads at Q25, and only in-frame beta chains were retained. Rows matching on CDR3 protein sequence are summarized as one entry with the most common DNA and genes. The sample data list about 6,300 distinct CDR3 sequences, and roughly 31% of these were observed just once. The ten largest clones capture around 38% of the sample.

What was sequenced was CD4+ T cells from blood, cultured in vitro. All receptors come from a human donor in good health.

CDR3 in DNA: TGTGCCAGCAGCCAAGAAGTGGCAGGGAAGGAGACCCAGTACTTC. It is translated as CASSQEVAGKETQYF. The rearrangement joins TRBV14 to TRBJ2-5, with D possibly matching TRBD1 (5 bases). The CDR3 is 15 residues long. V was shortened by 0 bases and J by 5 bases, with 13 bases between the two germline ends. Germline CDR1 and CDR2: SGHDN and FVKESK.

This rearrangement joins TRBV7-9 to TRBJ1-2; the D gene is possibly TRBD1 (6 bases). Trimming stripped 1 base from V and 3 bases from J, with 15 bases between. From germline, CDR1 is SEHNR and CDR2 FQNEAQ (reference sequence). This CDR3 is 16 amino acids long. The CDR3 is CASSLGGAGAHYGYTF. Written as DNA, the CDR3 is TGTGCCAGCAGCTTAGGTGGCGCGGGGGCCCACTATGGCTACACCTTC. The complete variable domain, with remaining parts taken from reference TRBV7-9 and TRBJ1-2, reads DTGVSQNPRHKITKRGQNVTFRCDPISEHNRLYWYRQTLGQGPEFLTYFQNEAQLEKSRLLSDRFSAERPKGSFSTLEIQRTEQGDSAMYLCASSLGGAGAHYGYTFGSGTRLTVV.

The chain links TRBV10-1 to TRBJ2-5; no clear D gene. This CDR3 has 13 amino acids. From germline, CDR1 is WNHNN and CDR2 SYGVQD (reference sequence). V shed 6 bases and J shed 2 bases, with 10 bases lying between them. The CDR3 is CASRGGIQETQYF. The CDR3 DNA reads TGCGCCAGCAGAGGCGGTATTCAAGAGACCCAGTACTTC.

This chain connects TRBV7-6 to TRBJ2-7; D uncertain. Germline V lookup: CDR1 SGHVS, CDR2 FNYEAQ. V was clipped by 2 bases and J by 3 bases, with 8 bases between them. There are 13 residues in the CDR3. CDR3 DNA sequence: TGTGCCAGCAGCTTAAACTTGCGCTACGAGCAGTACTTC. This gives the protein CASSLNLRYEQYF.

This chain connects TRBV24-1 to TRBJ2-1, with D unresolved. The V end lost 5 bases, the J end lost 9 bases, and 16 bases lay between the germline ends. From germline, CDR1 is KGHDR and CDR2 SFDVKD. The CDR3 is 14 amino acids. The CDR3 nucleotides read TGTGCCACCAGTGGTGGAGAGCCCTTGGGTGAGCAGTTCTTC. It translates to CATSGGEPLGEQFF.

The chain uses TRBV5-5 and TRBJ2-2; 8 bases align to TRBD2. Germline CDR1 and CDR2: SGHKS and YYEKEE (reference sequence). Unmatched junction bases numbered 5, after V lost 1 base and J lost 3 bases. CDR3 size: 16 residues. CDR3: CASSLSTSGYTGELFF. Written as DNA, the CDR3 is TGTGCCAGCAGCTTGAGCACTAGCGGATACACCGGGGAGCTGTTTTTT.

This clonotype was counted a few times. CDR3 DNA sequence: TGCAGTGCCCCATCCGGGGGGACTAGTCTTGAAGAGACCCAGTACTTC. Translation gives CSAPSGGTSLEETQYF. V gene TRBV20-1 combines with J gene TRBJ2-5; TRBD2 matches at 8 bases. V lost 6 bases to trimming and J lost 3 bases; unmatched junction nucleotides: 15. The CDR3 loop spans 16 amino acids. The germline V gene encodes CDR1 DFQATT and CDR2 SNEGSKA (reference sequence).

This clonotype was counted a few times. This chain links TRBV12-3 or TRBV12-4 with TRBJ1-1, with a tentative D call TRBD1 (6 bases). The CDR3 has 14 amino acids. Trimming cost V 6 bases and J 5 bases, with 16 bases left between them. The CDR3: CASSMIQGSTEAFF. The CDR3 DNA reads TGTGCCAGCAGCATGATACAGGGTAGTACTGAAGCTTTCTTT.

This clonotype is a singleton in its sample. The V and J genes are TRBV28 and TRBJ2-1; 7 bases align to TRBD2. The CDR3 runs 17 residues. The V segment lost 0 bases and the J segment 3 bases; nucleotides outside the gene matches: 8. Looked up from germline, CDR1 is MDHEN and CDR2 is SYDVKM. Here the CDR3 DNA reads TGTGCCAGCAGTTTATGGTCTAGCGGAGGGTACTACAATGAGCAGTTCTTC. It encodes CASSLWSSGGYYNEQFF.

This chain's CDR3 is CASSMTAEAFF. The CDR3 region has the DNA TGTGCCAGTAGTATGACAGCAGAAGCTTTCTTT. This chain connects TRBV19 to TRBJ1-1, with a weak D call TRBD1 (5 bases). There are 11 residues in the CDR3. CDR1 LNHDA and CDR2 SQIVND come from the germline V gene (reference sequence). V lost 3 bases, J lost 8 bases, and 7 bases lay in between.

In its sample, this clonotype ranks as large. The chain uses TRBV4-1 and TRBJ2-7; D not certain. The germline gives CDR1 MGHRA, CDR2 YSYEKL. Trimming shortened V by 2 bases and J by 2 bases, and 10 bases separated the two germline ends. The CDR3 contains 14 residues. The CDR3, as DNA: TGCGCCAGCAGCCAATTGCCAGAAACCTACGAGCAGTACTTC. Its protein is CASSQLPETYEQYF.